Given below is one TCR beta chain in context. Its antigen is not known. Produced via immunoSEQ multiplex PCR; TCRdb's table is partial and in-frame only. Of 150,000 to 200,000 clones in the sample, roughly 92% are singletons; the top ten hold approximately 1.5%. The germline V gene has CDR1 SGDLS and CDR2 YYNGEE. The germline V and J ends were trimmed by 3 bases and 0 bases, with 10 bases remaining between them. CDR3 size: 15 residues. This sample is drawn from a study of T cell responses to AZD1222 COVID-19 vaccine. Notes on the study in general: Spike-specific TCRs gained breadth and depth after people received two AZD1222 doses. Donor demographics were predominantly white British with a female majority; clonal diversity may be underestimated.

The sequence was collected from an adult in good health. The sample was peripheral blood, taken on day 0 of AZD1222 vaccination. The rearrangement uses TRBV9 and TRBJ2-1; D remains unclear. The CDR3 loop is CASSDSAASYNEQFF. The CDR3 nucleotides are TGTGCCAGCAGCGACAGCGCCGCCTCCTACAATGAGCAGTTCTTC.